This TCR beta chain was identified in a study of CD8 T cells in ankylosing spondylitis. Study-level points and caveats: It appeared that ankylosing spondylitis blood was characterized by a TCR beta motif of under ten highly homologous variants.

This clonotype has at least ten counts. The target antigen is unknown. Each CDR3 protein gets one entry after TCRdb re-called the 5' RACE reads with MiXCR. The table lists under 250,000 distinct CDR3 sequences, approximately 7.4% of them singletons, with 14% in the top ten. Sequenced: blood, either unsorted or a sorted T cell fraction (not recorded which). The clonotype comes from a male donor with ankylosing spondylitis.

CDR3 sequence: CASSLAWGRGYEQYF. Written as DNA, the CDR3 is TGTGCCAGCAGCTTAGCGTGGGGGCGAGGGTACGAGCAGTACTTC. The rearrangement links TRBV7-2 to TRBJ2-7; D may be TRBD1 (6 bases). V lost 0 bases and J lost 4, with 13 bases in between. In germline, CDR1 is SGHTA, CDR2 FQGNSA. The CDR3 has 15 residues.